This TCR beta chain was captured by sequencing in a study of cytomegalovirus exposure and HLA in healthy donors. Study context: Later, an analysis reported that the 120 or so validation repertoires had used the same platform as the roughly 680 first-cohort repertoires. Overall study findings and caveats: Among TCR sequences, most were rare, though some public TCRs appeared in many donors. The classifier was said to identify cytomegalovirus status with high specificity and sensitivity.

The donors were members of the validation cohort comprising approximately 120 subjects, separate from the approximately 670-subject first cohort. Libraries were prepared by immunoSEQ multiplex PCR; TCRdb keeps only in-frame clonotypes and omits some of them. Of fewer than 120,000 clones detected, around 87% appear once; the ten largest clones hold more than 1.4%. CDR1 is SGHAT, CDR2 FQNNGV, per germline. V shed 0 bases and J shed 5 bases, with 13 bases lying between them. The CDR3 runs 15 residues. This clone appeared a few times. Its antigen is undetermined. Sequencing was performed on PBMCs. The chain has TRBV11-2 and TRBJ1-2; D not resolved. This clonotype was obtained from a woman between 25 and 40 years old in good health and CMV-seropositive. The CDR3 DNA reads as TGTGCCAGCAGCTTAGATACAGTCAGTTCATATGGCTACACCTTC. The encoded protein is CASSLDTVSSYGYTF.